A single sample gave rise to the 20 T cell receptor beta chains below, sequenced in a study of patients and donors after allogeneic stem cell transplantation. In TCRdb, the RT-PCR reads were re-called with MiXCR into one record per CDR3 protein. The data show over 150,000 distinct CDR3 sequences, with 30% seen just once and 3.2% held by the top ten. Sample: blood, either unsorted or a sorted T cell fraction (not recorded which). Receptors originate from a human donor who was either an allogeneic HSCT recipient or a stem cell or donor lymphocyte infusion donor (not recorded which). It is not recorded whose cells these are; they may come from a transplant donor.

This rearrangement joins TRBV7-9 to TRBJ2-5; 12 nucleotides line up with TRBD2. The V and J ends lost 2 bases and 5 bases, in that order; junction bases with no gene match: 0. Germline values: CDR1 SEHNR, CDR2 FQNEAQ (reference sequence). The CDR3 is 14 residues long. For the CDR3, the DNA is TGTGCCAGCAGCTTAACTAGCGGGAGGGAGACCCAGTACTTC. This encodes CASSLTSGRETQYF.

V gene TRBV7-9 combines with J gene TRBJ2-5; D is unclear. Germline V lookup: CDR1 SEHNR, CDR2 FQNEAQ (reference sequence). The CDR3 consists of 14 residues. V was clipped by 2 bases and J by 2 bases, with 9 bases between them. The CDR3 is CASSLTARQETQYF. CDR3 in DNA: TGTGCCAGCAGCTTAACTGCACGTCAAGAGACCCAGTACTTC.

Ten or more counts support this clonotype. The chain recombines TRBV4-3 with TRBJ1-4, with 10 bases matching TRBD1. The junction had 7 bases not matched to a gene; V was cut back by 1 base and J by 5 bases. This CDR3 comprises 17 residues. Germline V gives CDR1 LGHNA, CDR2 YSLEER. The CDR3 spells CASSQAPADRGNEKLFF. CDR3 coding DNA: TGCGCCAGCAGCCAAGCGCCAGCGGACAGGGGGAATGAAAAACTGTTTTTT.

The rearrangement joins TRBV7-9 to TRBJ2-7; D is unresolved. Trimming cost V 1 base and J 2 bases, with 15 bases left between them. The CDR3 is 16 amino acids. Germline CDR1 is SEHNR and CDR2 is FQNEAQ (reference sequence). CDR3 sequence reads: CASSLGVEPLAYEQYF. In DNA, the CDR3 is TGTGCCAGCAGCTTAGGGGTAGAGCCCTTGGCCTACGAGCAGTACTTC.

This sequence joins TRBV18 and TRBJ2-1; possibly TRBD1 for D (6 bases). The CDR3 covers 15 residues. Germline V gene lookup returns CDR1 KGHSH and CDR2 LQKENI. Trimming cost V 6 bases and J 0 bases, with 12 bases left between them. The CDR3 reads CASSPGQSSYNEQFF. The CDR3 DNA reads as TGTGCCAGCTCTCCAGGACAGAGCTCCTACAATGAGCAGTTCTTC.

This clonotype was observed a handful of times. The chain couples TRBV11-2 to TRBJ2-1; D perhaps matches TRBD1 (5 bases). Germline V CDR1 and CDR2: SGHAT, FQNNGV. The CDR3 sequence is 15 residues long. Trimming removed 1 base at V and 2 bases at J, with 9 bases between. CDR3 region: CASSLGPGPYNEQFF. The CDR3 DNA reads TGTGCCAGCAGCTTAGGTCCAGGGCCCTACAATGAGCAGTTCTTC.

The V call is TRBV27, the J call TRBJ2-3, with 7 bases lining up with TRBD1. Germline V CDR1 and CDR2: MNHEY, SMNVEV (reference sequence). This CDR3 has 15 residues. Losses at the gene ends were 3 bases for V and 2 bases for J; bases not matched to a gene: 5. CDR3 bases: TGTGCCAGCAGTTTTGGGACAGCCCCCACAGATACGCAGTATTTT. Protein: CASSFGTAPTDTQYF.

The chain couples TRBV10-3 to TRBJ2-7, with 9 bases lining up with TRBD2. This CDR3 spans 13 amino acids. V dropped 6 bases and J dropped 5; count of bases not matched to a gene: 5. In germline, CDR1 is ENHRY, CDR2 SYGVKD. CDR3 protein: CAIRLAGMDEQYF. The CDR3 nucleotides read TGTGCCATCAGGCTAGCGGGAATGGACGAGCAGTACTTC.

This clonotype came up a few times. The chain uses TRBV10-3 and TRBJ2-4; no clear D gene. Per the germline V gene, CDR1 is ENHRY and CDR2 is SYGVKD. Trimming took off 3 bases at V and 6 bases at J, with 3 bases between the two ends. This CDR3 spans 11 amino acids. The CDR3 here is CAISEGNIQYF. Written as DNA, the CDR3 is TGTGCCATCAGTGAAGGAAACATTCAGTACTTC.

This clonotype has a handful of counts. This chain joins TRBV10-3 and TRBJ2-7; 7 bases are a match to TRBD1. Unmatched junction bases numbered 9, after V lost 5 bases and J lost 2 bases. This CDR3 is 15 amino acids long. Germline assignment: CDR1 ENHRY and CDR2 SYGVKD. The CDR3 nucleotides read TGTGCCATCAGTTATGGGACAGCGAGAGCCTACGAGCAGTACTTC. This translates into CAISYGTARAYEQYF.

This clonotype has just a few counts. V is TRBV29-1 and J is TRBJ2-1, with 7 bases aligning to TRBD2. After removal of 6 bases from V and 0 bases from J, the junction contained 14 bases not matched to a gene. The CDR3 covers 17 residues. The germline V gene has CDR1 SQVTM and CDR2 ANQGSEA. CDR3 amino acids: CSVGTAPWDYSYNEQFF. CDR3 in DNA: TGCAGCGTGGGGACGGCTCCCTGGGACTACTCCTACAATGAGCAGTTCTTC.

This clonotype was recorded once. The chain employs TRBV20-1 and TRBJ2-7; D unresolved. Germline CDR1 and CDR2: DFQATT and SNEGSKA (reference sequence). The CDR3 is 13 amino acids. Here the CDR3 DNA reads TGCAGCCTTCTTGGTAGCCGACCCTACGAGCAGTACTTC. It yields the protein CSLLGSRPYEQYF.

V usage is TRBV18 and J usage is TRBJ2-1, with 7 bases matching TRBD2. V lost 3 bases, J lost 4 bases, and 6 bases stayed unmatched. CDR3 length: 15 residues. Germline V gene lookup returns CDR1 KGHSH and CDR2 LQKENI. CDR3 in DNA: TGTGCCAGCTCACCGCTAGCGGAGGGGTACAATGAGCAGTTCTTC. Translating it yields CASSPLAEGYNEQFF. Drawing the rest from reference TRBV18 and TRBJ2-1, the complete variable domain is NAGVMQNPRHLVRRRGQEARLRCSPMKGHSHVYWYRQLPEEGLKFMVYLQKENIIDESGMPKERFSAEFPKEGPSILRIQQVVRGDSAAYFCASSPLAEGYNEQFFGPGTRLTVL.

V and J are TRBV4-3 and TRBJ2-1, with D unresolved. The CDR3 totals 11 residues. Germline CDR1 is LGHNA and CDR2 is YSLEER. V lost 3 bases to trimming and J lost 5 bases, with 2 bases between them. The CDR3 DNA sequence: TGCGCCAGCAGCCAGCACAATGAGCAGTTCTTC. It encodes CASSQHNEQFF.

This clonotype was counted only a few times. The CDR3 here is CASSYISYEQYF. CDR3 DNA: TGTGCCAGCAGCTATATTTCCTACGAGCAGTACTTC. The chain links TRBV7-9 to TRBJ2-7; no clear D gene. The germline V and J ends were trimmed by 4 bases and 1 base, with 5 bases remaining between them. Germline assignment: CDR1 SEHNR and CDR2 FQNEAQ (reference sequence). The CDR3 length is 12 residues.

The chain has TRBV4-2 and TRBJ2-3; TRBD2 aligns across 8 bases. CDR1 is LGHNA and CDR2 is YNFKEQ in the germline V gene. The CDR3 is 19 amino acids. With 5 bases clipped from V and 1 base from J, the junction kept 17 bases outside the gene matches. The CDR3 coding sequence is TGTGCCAGCAGCGATTATTGGACTAGCTCCATATCTGGCACAGATACGCAGTATTTT. As protein: CASSDYWTSSISGTDTQYF.

The sample holds a few counts of this clonotype. This chain joins TRBV4-3 and TRBJ1-1; no definite D call. The CDR3 has 15 residues. Per germline, CDR1 LGHNA and CDR2 YSLEER. V lost 2 bases and J lost 0, with 10 bases in between. CDR3 amino acids: CASSQSGNLNTEAFF. CDR3 DNA sequence: TGCGCCAGCAGCCAAAGTGGAAATTTGAACACTGAAGCTTTCTTT.

The genes are TRBV6-2 or TRBV6-3 and TRBJ2-7, with 9 bases that match TRBD2. CDR3 length: 14 amino acids. Losses at the gene ends were 7 bases for V and 0 bases for J; bases not matched to a gene: 4. CDR1 MNHEY and CDR2 SVGEGT come from the germline V gene. CDR3 coding DNA: TGTGCCAGCACGAGGCGGGAGGGCTCCTACGAGCAGTACTTC. This sequence encodes CASTRREGSYEQYF.

Only a few counts were recorded for this clonotype. This chain uses TRBV7-9 with TRBJ1-5; D is undetermined. The germline CDR1 and CDR2 sequences are SEHNR and FQNEAQ (reference sequence). The CDR3 runs to 12 residues. Trimming shortened V by 1 base and J by 7 bases, and 5 bases separated the two germline ends. Written as DNA, the CDR3 is TGTGCCAGCAGCTTAGGGGAACAGCCCCAGCATTTT. It yields the protein CASSLGEQPQHF.

In this sample, this clonotype turned up a few times. The rearrangement links TRBV28 to TRBJ2-1; tentatively, D is TRBD1 (6 bases). CDR1 is MDHEN, CDR2 SYDVKM, per germline. The CDR3 loop spans 15 amino acids. V shed 3 bases and J shed 4 bases, with 13 bases lying between them. The CDR3 coding sequence is TGTGCCAGCAGTTTGGGGGCGCAAGGATACAATGAGCAGTTCTTC. Translation gives CASSLGAQGYNEQFF.